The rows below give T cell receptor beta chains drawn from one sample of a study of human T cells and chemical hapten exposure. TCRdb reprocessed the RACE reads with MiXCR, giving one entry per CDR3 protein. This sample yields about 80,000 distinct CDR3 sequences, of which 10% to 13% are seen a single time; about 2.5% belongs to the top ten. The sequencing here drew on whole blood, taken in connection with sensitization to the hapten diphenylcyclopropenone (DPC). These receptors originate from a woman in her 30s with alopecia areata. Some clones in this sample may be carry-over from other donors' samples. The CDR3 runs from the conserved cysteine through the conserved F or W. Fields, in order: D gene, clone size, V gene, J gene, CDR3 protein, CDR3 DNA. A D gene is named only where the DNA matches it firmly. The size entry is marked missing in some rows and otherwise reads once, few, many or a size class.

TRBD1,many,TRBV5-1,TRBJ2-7,CASSSAPGTGQYEQYF,TGCGCCAGCAGCTCAGCCCCCGGGACAGGACAGTACGAGCAGTACTTC
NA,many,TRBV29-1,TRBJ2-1,CSVERGSSYNEQFF,TGCAGCGTTGAACGTGGCAGTTCCTACAATGAGCAGTTCTTC
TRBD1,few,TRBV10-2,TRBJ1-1,CASSNQGAEAFF,TGCGCCAGCAGTAACCAGGGGGCTGAAGCTTTCTTT
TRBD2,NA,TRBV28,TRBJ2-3,CASSLVSGNADTQYF,TGTGCCAGCAGTTTAGTTAGCGGGAATGCAGATACGCAGTATTTT
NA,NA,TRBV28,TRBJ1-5,CASLEGLGYNQPQHF,TGTGCCAGCCTTGAAGGATTGGGCTACAATCAGCCCCAGCATTTT
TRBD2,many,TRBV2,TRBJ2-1,CASRQRAGGYYNEQFF,TGTGCCAGCAGACAACGAGCGGGGGGGTACTACAATGAGCAGTTCTTC
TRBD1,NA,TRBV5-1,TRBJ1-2,CASSSGQVVYGYTF,TGCGCCAGCAGCTCTGGACAGGTTGTCTATGGCTACACCTTC
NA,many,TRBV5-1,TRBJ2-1,CASSLFGGLVGNEQFF,TGCGCCAGCAGCTTATTTGGGGGCCTTGTCGGCAATGAGCAGTTCTTC
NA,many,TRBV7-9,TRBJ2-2,CASSLSLLGGTTGELFF,TGTGCCAGCAGCTTATCGTTACTTGGAGGGACCACCGGGGAGCTGTTTTTT
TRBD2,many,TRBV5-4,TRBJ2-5,CASSLDGLAAKETQYF,TGTGCCAGCAGCTTGGACGGACTAGCTGCGAAAGAGACCCAGTACTTC
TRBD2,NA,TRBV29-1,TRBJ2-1,CSVEDPLAGPKYNEQFF,TGCAGCGTTGAGGACCCTTTAGCGGGGCCCAAGTACAATGAGCAGTTCTTC
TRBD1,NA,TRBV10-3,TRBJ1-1,CAISEPRGTAEAFF,TGTGCCATCAGTGAGCCGAGGGGGACAGCTGAAGCTTTCTTT
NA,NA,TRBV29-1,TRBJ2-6,CSVEVAGSGANVLTF,TGCAGCGTTGAGGTCGCAGGGTCTGGGGCCAACGTCCTGACTTTC
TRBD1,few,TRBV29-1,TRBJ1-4,CSVESGTGRNEKLFF,TGCAGCGTTGAGAGCGGGACAGGGAGAAATGAAAAACTGTTTTTT
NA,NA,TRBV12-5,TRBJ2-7,CASTTQFTYEQYF,TGTGCTAGCACGACCCAATTTACCTACGAGCAGTACTTC
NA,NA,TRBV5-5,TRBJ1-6,CASSLYPGFESPLHF,TGTGCCAGCAGCTTGTACCCGGGGTTTGAGTCACCCCTCCACTTT
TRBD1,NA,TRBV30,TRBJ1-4,CAWSVGGQGATNEKLFF,TGTGCCTGGAGTGTCGGGGGACAGGGCGCAACTAATGAAAAACTGTTTTTT
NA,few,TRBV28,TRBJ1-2,CASSLFEGGYTF,TGTGCCAGCAGTTTGTTCGAAGGTGGCTACACCTTC
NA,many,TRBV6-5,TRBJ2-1,CASSSRAGEQFF,TGTGCCAGCAGTTCCCGGGCCGGGGAGCAGTTCTTC
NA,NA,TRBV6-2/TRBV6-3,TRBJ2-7,CASSAGGSSYEQYF,TGTGCCAGCAGCGCAGGGGGGAGCTCCTACGAGCAGTACTTC
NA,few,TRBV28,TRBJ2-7,CASNHPPNEQYF,TGTGCCAGCAACCACCCGCCGAACGAGCAGTACTTC
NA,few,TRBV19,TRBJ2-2,CASSTGPYTGELFF,TGTGCCAGTAGTACCGGGCCCTACACCGGGGAGCTGTTTTTT
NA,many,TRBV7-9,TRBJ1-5,CASSFSEDQPQHF,TGTGCCAGCAGCTTTTCGGAGGATCAGCCCCAGCATTTT